This entry describes one TCR beta chain. The protocol was immunoSEQ multiplex PCR, while the TCRdb copy is restricted to in-frame clones and leaves out a portion. The data hold some 98,000 clones, with roughly nine tenths observed a single time. This entry belongs to a study of OX40 agonist ivuxolimab in advanced cancers. V shed 0 bases and J shed 6 bases, with 9 bases lying between them. Germline V CDR1 and CDR2: SGHKS, YYEKEE (reference sequence). The CDR3 consists of 14 residues. The source material was CD4+ or CD8+ T cells sorted from blood, sampled in a trial of the OX40 agonist ivuxolimab. The rearrangement joins TRBV5-5 to TRBJ2-2; tentative D call: TRBD2 (6 bases). The receptor was isolated from an adult with an advanced solid tumor such as melanoma, head and neck, liver or kidney cancer. CDR3 sequence (DNA): TGTGCCAGCAGCTTGGGAACGGGGGCCGGGGAGCTGTTTTTT. As protein: CASSLGTGAGELFF. The whole variable domain, filled in from reference TRBV5-5 and TRBJ2-2, reads DAGVTQSPTHLIKTRGQQVTLRCSPISGHKSVSWYQQVLGQGPQFIFQYYEKEERGRGNFPDRFSARQFPNYSSELNVNALLLGDSALYLCASSLGTGAGELFFGEGSRLTVL.